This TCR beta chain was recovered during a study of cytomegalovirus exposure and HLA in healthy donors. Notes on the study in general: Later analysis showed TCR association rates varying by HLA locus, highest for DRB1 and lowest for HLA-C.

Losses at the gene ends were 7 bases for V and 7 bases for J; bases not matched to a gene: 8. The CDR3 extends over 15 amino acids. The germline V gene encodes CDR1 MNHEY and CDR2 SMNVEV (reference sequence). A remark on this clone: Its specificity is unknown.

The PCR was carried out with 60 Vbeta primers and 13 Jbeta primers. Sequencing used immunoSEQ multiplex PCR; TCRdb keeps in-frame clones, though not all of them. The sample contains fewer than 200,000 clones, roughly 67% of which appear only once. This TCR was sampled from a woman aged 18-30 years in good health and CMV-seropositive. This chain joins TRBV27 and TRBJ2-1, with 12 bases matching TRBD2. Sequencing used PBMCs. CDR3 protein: CASTRGLAGGNEQFF. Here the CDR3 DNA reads TGTGCCAGCACCCGCGGGCTAGCGGGGGGGAATGAGCAGTTCTTC.